Listed here is a single T cell receptor beta chain. The V gene's germline CDR1 is MGHRA and CDR2 YSYEKL. V dropped 4 bases and J dropped 6; count of bases not matched to a gene: 7. This CDR3 comprises 15 residues. The data originate from a study of blood T cell repertoires in COVID-19. Across the whole study: Italy, Spain and the United States were the sources of the convalescent and acute COVID-19 samples. In each case, the material was cDNA or gDNA derived from T cells, B-cell-depleted T cells, or PBMCs.

Per the authors' pipeline: For nucleated cells, counts were estimated from reference gene primer amplification. Profiling relied on immunoSEQ multiplex PCR, and the TCRdb table lists in-frame clones only, not all of them. The DNA was the basis for D and trimming; V, J and clone size are from that table. The repertoire holds under 200,000 clones, with about 86% as singletons. The sequenced sample was peripheral blood. The chain uses TRBV4-1 and TRBJ2-7; TRBD2 agrees at 12 bases. The receptor comes from a human donor with acute or convalescent COVID-19. The donor label of this sample is uncertain. CDR3 nucleotide sequence: TGCGCCAGCAGCCCCGGACTAGCGGGACACTCCGAGCAGTACTTC. Protein product: CASSPGLAGHSEQYF.